This T cell receptor beta chain was recovered during a study of T cell responses to AZD1222 COVID-19 vaccine (dated by TCRdb to about 2021). Background on the whole study: AZD1222 recipients with second doses at about 4 weeks or about 12 weeks were pooled, because spike-specific TCR depth and breadth did not differ between schedules. TCR sequencing was performed for approximately 240 trial participants, of whom 200 to 220 were given two doses of AZD1222 and around 25 were given two doses of MenACWY control vaccine. Enrollment into the trials was organized by age into subgroups of 18-55, 56-69 and 70-plus years, and those subgroups contained roughly 160, 29 and 62 TCR-sequenced participants, respectively. Summary of the overall study and its limitations: A significant rise in spike-specific TCR breadth and depth was observed after two AZD1222 doses relative to day 0 and relative to MenACWY recipients. CD4 TCRs associated with the vaccine covered the entire spike protein, and the dominant responses were in regions 160-218 and 743-854. Only five or six AZD1222 recipients were SARS-CoV-2 seropositive at baseline, limiting conclusions about previously exposed vaccinees. Participants were mostly white British, with more females than males. The authors suggested clonal diversity may have been underestimated. The 56-69-year group was small, and its depth increase did not reach significance, likely because of low power. Nearly half of unique spike-specific TCRs reportedly recognized epitopes outside regions mutated in the B.1.351 and B.1.1.7 variants. Because no day 14 peak-response samples were available, the repertoires could be characterized only after the peak T cell response.

Spanning cysteine to phenylalanine, the CDR3 consists of 14 amino acids. The entry retains the CDR3 DNA only, 42 bases that are in frame from base 1. From the germline V gene (reference sequence), CDR1 is SEHNR and CDR2 is FQNEAQ. V sheds 5 bases and J sheds 5 bases, leaving 16 bases between their ends. Worth noting for this clone: It lacks a known antigen. One base away there is no much larger clone; base qualities are not given.

The CDR3 regions of human TCRbeta chains were analyzed by immunosequencing. In the source study's methods: TCRs in the repertoires were compared against a reference library of SARS-CoV-2-specific TCRs that had been generated with the MIRA antigen-specificity platform. Breadth was defined as the fraction of unique TCRs that were SARS-CoV-2-associated, and depth was defined as the fraction of total T cells that were SARS-CoV-2-associated. Using the MIRA data, each spike-specific TCR was assigned both to the spike region to which the TCR was reactive and to a CD4 or CD8 class. Log10-transformed breadth and depth values were compared by one-way ANOVA with Sidak's multiple comparisons tests. TCRdb provides this immuneACCESS table in a form limited to in-frame rearrangements. Some clones are lacking; in checked studies, under half of them reflect an unresolved V gene, and why the rest are absent is not known. The DNA was the basis for D and trimming; V, J and clone size are from that table. Within this sample are 90,000 to 120,000 clones, with 93% of them counted one time only. The leading ten clones occupy around 5% of the sample.

Per the publication, the time point label means: baseline before first vaccination. Samples from vaccinated people were obtained from the UK trials COV001 and COV002, which included a single-blind randomized controlled phase 2/3 trial of AZD1222 (ChAdOx1 nCoV-19) in healthy adults. Trial participant PBMC samples were collected at day 0 and day 28 after the second dose for TCRbeta chain sequencing. The V and J genes are TRBV7-9 and TRBJ2-7; TRBD1 is perhaps the D gene, given 5 matching bases. The receptor was derived from an adult in good health. The source was peripheral blood, collected on day 0 of AZD1222 vaccination. The nucleotide sequence is TGTGCCAGCAGCCCTCAGGGTGAGAGGAACGAGCAGTACTTC. This encodes CASSPQGERNEQYF.